This is a list of T cell receptor beta chains from one sample in a study of T-cell reconstitution after alpha-beta-depleted transplantation in children. TCRdb re-called the PCR reads through MiXCR, storing one row per CDR3 protein. The sample has some 350,000 distinct CDR3 sequences; 9% to 12% are singletons. The sample in question was PBMCs from the stem cell graft donor, obtained from the stem cell graft. The receptor set was obtained from a human donor who donated a stem cell graft to a child with acute lymphoblastic leukemia. Both conserved end residues are part of each CDR3. The D gene is left open where the match is weak. Clone sizes are given selectively: once, few, many, or a class where the clone is expanded.

j_gene: TRBJ2-3
len: 16
v_gene: TRBV30
d_gene: -
abundance: few
CDR3nt: TGTGCCTGGAGTGTACCCCCCTACGCCCGGAGAGATACGCAGTATTTT
CDR3aa: CAWSVPPYARRDTQYF

j_gene: TRBJ2-1
len: 15
v_gene: TRBV12-3/TRBV12-4
d_gene: -
abundance: few
CDR3nt: TGTGCCAGCAGTCCACCGCAGACACTTTACAATGAGCAGTTCTTC
CDR3aa: CASSPPQTLYNEQFF

j_gene: TRBJ2-3
len: 14
v_gene: TRBV7-2
d_gene: TRBD2
abundance: -
CDR3nt: TGTGCCAGCATGAGCGGGGGGAGCGGGGATACGCAGTATTTT
CDR3aa: CASMSGGSGDTQYF

j_gene: TRBJ2-7
len: 16
v_gene: TRBV4-1
d_gene: TRBD2
abundance: many
CDR3nt: TGCGCCAGCAGCCAAGATGAGACTAGCGGGAGGTACGAGCAGTACTTC
CDR3aa: CASSQDETSGRYEQYF

j_gene: TRBJ2-7
len: 14
v_gene: TRBV6-2/TRBV6-3
d_gene: -
abundance: -
CDR3nt: TGTGCCAGCAGTAACCGGGACCTTGCCTACGAGCAGTACTTC
CDR3aa: CASSNRDLAYEQYF

j_gene: TRBJ1-1
len: 13
v_gene: TRBV27
d_gene: -
abundance: few
CDR3nt: TGTGCCAGCAGTTTAAGTTCCCACACTGAAGCTTTCTTT
CDR3aa: CASSLSSHTEAFF

j_gene: TRBJ1-1
len: 13
v_gene: TRBV10-3
d_gene: -
abundance: few
CDR3nt: TGTGCCATCAGTGATCACGACAGGCTGGGGGCTTTCTTT
CDR3aa: CAISDHDRLGAFF

j_gene: TRBJ2-5
len: 14
v_gene: TRBV4-3
d_gene: -
abundance: many
CDR3nt: TGCGCCAGCAGCCAAGATAGGGTGGGGGAGACCCAGTACTTC
CDR3aa: CASSQDRVGETQYF

j_gene: TRBJ2-1
len: 16
v_gene: TRBV12-3/TRBV12-4
d_gene: TRBD2
abundance: few
CDR3nt: TGTGCCAGCAGTCGACTAGCGGGCGCGGTATACAATGAGCAGTTCTTC
CDR3aa: CASSRLAGAVYNEQFF

j_gene: TRBJ1-2
len: 17
v_gene: TRBV19
d_gene: TRBD1
abundance: -
CDR3nt: TGTGCCAGTAGTCCCTGGACAGGAGCAGGAGCTTATAATGGCTACACCTTC
CDR3aa: CASSPWTGAGAYNGYTF

j_gene: TRBJ2-3
len: 15
v_gene: TRBV11-2
d_gene: -
abundance: many
CDR3nt: TGTGCCAGCAGCGCAAACCCCGGGCGCACAGATACGCAGTATTTT
CDR3aa: CASSANPGRTDTQYF

j_gene: TRBJ2-1
len: 15
v_gene: TRBV5-5
d_gene: -
abundance: -
CDR3nt: TGTGCCAGCAGCTCCGGGGGAGAAACTTACAATGAGCAGTTCTTC
CDR3aa: CASSSGGETYNEQFF

j_gene: TRBJ2-1
len: 17
v_gene: TRBV4-3
d_gene: -
abundance: -
CDR3nt: TGCGCCAGCAGCCATAAGGGGATGGGGGGCTCCTACAATGAGCAGTTCTTC
CDR3aa: CASSHKGMGGSYNEQFF

j_gene: TRBJ2-7
len: 14
v_gene: TRBV5-1
d_gene: -
abundance: -
CDR3nt: TGCGCCAGCAGCTTGGATGGCACCACGGGCGAGCAGTACTTC
CDR3aa: CASSLDGTTGEQYF

j_gene: TRBJ2-7
len: 13
v_gene: TRBV11-3
d_gene: -
abundance: -
CDR3nt: TGTGCCAGCGCCGGAGAAGCCGTCTACGAGCAGTACTTC
CDR3aa: CASAGEAVYEQYF

j_gene: TRBJ2-1
len: 20
v_gene: TRBV12-3/TRBV12-4
d_gene: TRBD2
abundance: -
CDR3nt: TGTGCCAGCAGTCCCAGGGGGACTAGCGGGAGGGCCGTATCCTACAATGAGCAGTTCTTC
CDR3aa: CASSPRGTSGRAVSYNEQFF

j_gene: TRBJ2-5
len: 15
v_gene: TRBV10-3
d_gene: -
abundance: many
CDR3nt: TGTGCCATCAGTCCCTCGGCGACAGGCCAAGAGACCCAGTACTTC
CDR3aa: CAISPSATGQETQYF

j_gene: TRBJ2-3
len: 18
v_gene: TRBV20-1
d_gene: TRBD2
abundance: -
CDR3nt: TGCAGTGCTGCCCAAGGACTAGCGGGAGGAGGGTACACAGATACGCAGTATTTT
CDR3aa: CSAAQGLAGGGYTDTQYF

j_gene: TRBJ2-5
len: 14
v_gene: TRBV7-9
d_gene: -
abundance: few
CDR3nt: TGTGCCAGCAGCTTAACACAAATCCAAGAGACCCAGTACTTC
CDR3aa: CASSLTQIQETQYF

j_gene: TRBJ2-1
len: 16
v_gene: TRBV5-1
d_gene: -
abundance: few
CDR3nt: TGCGCCAGCAGCTTGGGGCCCGGGGGCTCCTACAATGAGCAGTTCTTC
CDR3aa: CASSLGPGGSYNEQFF

j_gene: TRBJ1-5
len: 12
v_gene: TRBV24-1
d_gene: -
abundance: few
CDR3nt: TGTGCCACCAGTGTCCTCGGTGGGCGCCAGCATTTT
CDR3aa: CATSVLGGRQHF

j_gene: TRBJ2-2
len: 15
v_gene: TRBV10-3
d_gene: TRBD1
abundance: many
CDR3nt: TGTGCCACTACTACGACAGGGTTAGTCTCCGGGGAGCTGTTTTTT
CDR3aa: CATTTTGLVSGELFF

j_gene: TRBJ2-7
len: 16
v_gene: TRBV27
d_gene: TRBD1
abundance: few
CDR3nt: TGTGCCAGCAGTTTGTATGGACAGGGCCAATACTACGAGCAGTACTTC
CDR3aa: CASSLYGQGQYYEQYF

j_gene: TRBJ2-1
len: 14
v_gene: TRBV7-3
d_gene: -
abundance: -
CDR3nt: TGTGCCAGCAGCTTAACTGACAAGTACAATGAGCAGTTCTTC
CDR3aa: CASSLTDKYNEQFF

j_gene: TRBJ2-6
len: 14
v_gene: TRBV19
d_gene: -
abundance: once
CDR3nt: TGTGCCAGTAGTATAGTTTCTGGGGCCAACGTCCTGACTTTC
CDR3aa: CASSIVSGANVLTF

j_gene: TRBJ2-7
len: 16
v_gene: TRBV27
d_gene: -
abundance: few
CDR3nt: TGTGCCAGCGGAATAGGGGGACTGGCGGGAAGTTACGAGCAGTACTTC
CDR3aa: CASGIGGLAGSYEQYF

j_gene: TRBJ2-1
len: 14
v_gene: TRBV18
d_gene: TRBD1
abundance: -
CDR3nt: TGTGCCAGCTTCCGGGGCGGGACAGGGCCTGAGCAGTTCTTC
CDR3aa: CASFRGGTGPEQFF